Following are 5 T cell receptor beta chains from one sample sequenced in a study of multiple sclerosis patients with progressive multifocal leukoencephalopathy. Documented time point: before natalizumab initiation. Generated by immunoSEQ multiplex PCR, the TCRdb table keeps only in-frame clones and is missing some. This table has tens of thousands of clones, almost 95% appearing once. The source material was PBMCs. The receptors here all came from a man under 40 with multiple sclerosis.

The V gene is TRBV28, the J gene TRBJ2-2; D uncertain. V was trimmed by 2 bases and J by 3 bases, leaving 7 bases between them. The CDR3 is made up of 14 amino acids. CDR1 and CDR2 from the germline V gene are MDHEN and SYDVKM. Here the CDR3 DNA reads TGTGCCAGCAGTTTACCTGGGGACACCGGGGAGCTGTTTTTT. Translation gives CASSLPGDTGELFF.

V usage is TRBV9 and J usage is TRBJ2-2, with D perhaps matching TRBD2 (6 bases). Germline V gives CDR1 SGDLS, CDR2 YYNGEE. V lost 6 bases, J lost 2 bases, and 11 bases lay in between. This CDR3 is 14 amino acids long. The CDR3 protein is CASTLGTNTGELFF. DNA for the CDR3: TGTGCCAGCACCCTTGGGACTAACACCGGGGAGCTGTTTTTT.

The chain joins TRBV5-1 to TRBJ1-4; no clear D. Germline V gene data show CDR1 as SGHRS and CDR2 as YFSETQ. V was clipped by 4 bases and J by 0 bases, with 13 bases between them. The CDR3 contains 16 residues. The CDR3 bases are TGCGCCAGCAGCCCAGTCGGACGGCCAACTAATGAAAAACTGTTTTTT. Its translation is CASSPVGRPTNEKLFF.

This clone was picked up one time. The chain joins TRBV10-3 to TRBJ2-1; 13 bases align to TRBD2. V dropped 5 bases and J dropped 7; count of bases not matched to a gene: 11. This CDR3 is built from 17 residues. Germline V lookup: CDR1 ENHRY, CDR2 SYGVKD. In DNA form, the CDR3 reads TGTGCCATCAGTTATACCGGGACTAGCGGGGTGAGTAATGAGCAGTTCTTC. Translation gives CAISYTGTSGVSNEQFF.

The chain combines TRBV6-1 with TRBJ1-2; D gene ambiguous. Trimming stripped 5 bases from V and 8 bases from J, with 9 bases between. Looked up from germline, CDR1 is MNHNS and CDR2 is SASEGT. This CDR3 region has 11 residues. CDR3 bases: TGTGCCAGCAGTATAACGGGGGGCTACACCTTC. Translated, it gives CASSITGGYTF.